The T cell receptor (beta chain) described here comes from a study of CD4+ T cells in melanoma. Study-level results: In melanoma, neoantigen-specific CD4+ T cells reportedly differed in differentiation state.

Clones were sequenced by immunoSEQ multiplex PCR, and TCRdb holds only the in-frame ones, with some missing. This table has 14,000 to 15,000 clones, 63% appearing once. This CDR3 spans 12 amino acids. Between the trimmed V and J ends, which lost 2 bases and 10 bases, there was a span of 11 bases. Per germline, CDR1 MNHEY and CDR2 SVGAGI. About this clone: The antigen is not known.

The sample consisted of cells from a culture (not recorded whether cultured in vitro). The receptor was isolated from a human donor with melanoma. The chain carries TRBV6-5 and TRBJ1-1, with D uncertain. CDR3 sequence (DNA): TGTGCCAGCAGTTACAATGTGCGGGGAGCTTTCTTT. Translated: CASSYNVRGAFF.